The text below deals with one TCR beta chain. Its antigen is unidentified. Individual cDNA molecules received unique molecular identifiers. TCRdb reprocessed the 5' RACE reads via MiXCR and lists one record per CDR3 protein. The sample consists of roughly 40,000 distinct CDR3 sequences, roughly 6.6% of them appearing once. The V gene end was trimmed by 3 bases and the J gene end by 1 base; junction bases not matched to a gene: 5. Germline CDR1 is SNHLY and CDR2 is FYNNEI. The CDR3 runs to 16 residues. These data belong to a study of early T cells in non-severe SARS-CoV-2 infection. Study findings and constraints: The VDJdb matching leaned toward anti-spike CD8 responses and overlooked private and CD4 specificities.

What was sequenced was whole blood. The chain couples TRBV2 to TRBJ2-3, with 9 positions matching TRBD2. The sequence was collected from an adult who was a healthcare worker with PCR-confirmed SARS-CoV-2 infection or an uninfected control (not recorded which). CDR3 residues: CASSDSLAGGTDTQYF. For the CDR3, the DNA is TGTGCCAGCAGTGATTCTTTAGCGGGGGGCACAGATACGCAGTATTTT.